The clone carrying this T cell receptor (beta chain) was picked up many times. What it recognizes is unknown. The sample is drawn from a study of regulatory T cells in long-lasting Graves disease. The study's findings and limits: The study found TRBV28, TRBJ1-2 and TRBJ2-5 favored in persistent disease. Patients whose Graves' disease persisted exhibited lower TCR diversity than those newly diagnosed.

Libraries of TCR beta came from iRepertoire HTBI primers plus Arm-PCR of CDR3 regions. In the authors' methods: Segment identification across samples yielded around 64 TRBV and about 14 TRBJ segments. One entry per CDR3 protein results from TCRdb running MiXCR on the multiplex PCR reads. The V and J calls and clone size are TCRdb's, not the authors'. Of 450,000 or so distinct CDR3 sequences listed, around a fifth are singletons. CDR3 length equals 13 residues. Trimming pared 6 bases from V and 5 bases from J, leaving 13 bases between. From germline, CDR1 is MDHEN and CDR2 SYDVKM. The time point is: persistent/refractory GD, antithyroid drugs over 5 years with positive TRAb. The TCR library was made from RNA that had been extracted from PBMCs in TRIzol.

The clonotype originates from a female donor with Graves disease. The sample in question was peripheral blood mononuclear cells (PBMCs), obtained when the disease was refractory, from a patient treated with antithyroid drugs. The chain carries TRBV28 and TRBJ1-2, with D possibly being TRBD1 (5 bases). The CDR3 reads CASRSGIEYGYTF. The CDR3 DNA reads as TGTGCCAGCAGGTCAGGGATTGAATATGGCTACACCTTC.